These T cell receptor beta chains were read from a single sample in a study of T-cell reconstitution after alpha-beta-depleted transplantation in children. TCRdb re-called the PCR reads through MiXCR, storing one row per CDR3 protein. The sample consists of over 200,000 distinct CDR3 sequences, approximately 10% of them appearing once. Sequenced here: PBMCs from the stem cell graft donor, sampled from the stem cell graft. The source of these receptors is a human donor who donated a stem cell graft to a child with acute lymphoblastic leukemia. CDR3s include the opening cysteine and the closing phenylalanine or tryptophan. The D gene is left open where the match is weak. Some rows have no size entry. The others give once, few or many, or a class for an expanded clone.

- TRBJ1-4 TRBV5-1 - 15 CASSYVQGMGEKLFF TGCGCCAGCAGCTACGTACAGGGAATGGGTGAAAAACTGTTTTTT
TRBD1 TRBJ2-5 TRBV24-1 - 14 CATSSQGADETQYF TGTGCCACCAGCTCACAGGGGGCAGATGAGACCCAGTACTTC
TRBD1 TRBJ2-1 TRBV10-3 - 12 CATGTGHNEQFF TGTGCCACAGGGACAGGTCACAATGAGCAGTTCTTC
- TRBJ1-5 TRBV20-1 many 16 CSALRAGGRVNQPQHF TGCAGTGCTCTCAGGGCGGGAGGCCGGGTAAATCAGCCCCAGCATTTT
- TRBJ2-3 TRBV15 few 15 CATSRVGGGGDTQYF TGTGCCACCAGCAGAGTAGGGGGTGGAGGAGATACGCAGTATTTT
- TRBJ2-3 TRBV5-4 - 14 CASTSRGVADTQYF TGTGCCAGCACCTCGCGGGGTGTGGCAGATACGCAGTATTTT
- TRBJ1-3 TRBV14 few 17 CASSQGFGSSSGNTIYF TGTGCCAGCAGCCAAGGGTTCGGCTCGAGCTCTGGAAACACCATATATTTT
TRBD2 TRBJ2-1 TRBV29-1 - 13 CSVGMGGMDEQFF TGCAGCGTTGGTATGGGGGGGATGGATGAGCAGTTCTTC
TRBD1 TRBJ2-2 TRBV5-1 few 15 CASSVRGQGTGELFF TGCGCCAGCAGCGTCAGGGGGCAAGGCACCGGGGAGCTGTTTTTT
TRBD1 TRBJ1-5 TRBV6-5 many 17 CASSYGGQGALNQPQHF TGTGCCAGCAGTTACGGAGGACAGGGGGCGCTTAATCAGCCCCAGCATTTT
- TRBJ2-5 TRBV27 - 14 CASSLSPGKGTQYF TGTGCCAGCAGTTTATCTCCCGGGAAAGGGACCCAGTACTTC
TRBD2 TRBJ2-1 TRBV20-1 many 18 CSASPGLAGGVSYNEQFF TGCAGTGCTTCACCGGGACTAGCGGGGGGGGTATCCTACAATGAGCAGTTCTTC
- TRBJ1-1 TRBV6-6 many 11 CASGHNSEAFF TGTGCCAGCGGCCACAACAGTGAAGCTTTCTTT
TRBD1 TRBJ1-2 TRBV5-1 many 16 CASSLVHGQGGYGYTF TGCGCCAGCAGCTTGGTACACGGACAGGGGGGCTATGGCTACACCTTC
- TRBJ2-1 TRBV3-1 many 14 CASSQVVGVNEQFF TGTGCCAGCAGCCAAGTAGTGGGGGTCAATGAGCAGTTCTTC
TRBD1 TRBJ2-7 TRBV7-6 - 15 CASSSTGTASYEQYF TGTGCCAGCAGCTCGACCGGGACAGCGTCCTACGAGCAGTACTTC
TRBD1 TRBJ1-2 TRBV7-2 few 14 CASSRQGSGGGYTF TGTGCCAGCAGCCGACAGGGCTCGGGTGGTGGCTACACCTTC
- TRBJ1-1 TRBV27 - 14 CASSLSSRNTEAFF TGTGCCAGCAGTTTATCTTCCAGGAACACTGAAGCTTTCTTT
- TRBJ1-5 TRBV20-1 - 16 CSARDLTGASNQPQHF TGCAGTGCTAGAGATCTGACGGGGGCAAGCAATCAGCCCCAGCATTTT
- TRBJ2-1 TRBV6-2/TRBV6-3 - 13 CASLALGYNEQFF TGTGCCAGTCTCGCTCTGGGGTACAATGAGCAGTTCTTC
- TRBJ2-5 TRBV9 many 12 CASSVVGETQYF TGTGCCAGCAGCGTAGTAGGTGAGACCCAGTACTTC
- TRBJ1-6 TRBV12-3/TRBV12-4 - 16 CASRSSYGGDNSPLHF TGTGCCAGCAGGTCAAGCTACGGAGGAGATAATTCACCCCTCCACTTT
TRBD1 TRBJ2-6 TRBV7-9 few 17 CASSSLTTGTGANVLTF TGTGCCAGCAGCTCTTTAACGACAGGGACTGGGGCCAACGTCCTGACTTTC
- TRBJ2-1 TRBV7-8 - 12 CASSPLDREQFF TGTGCCAGCAGCCCGTTAGATCGGGAGCAGTTCTTC
- TRBJ2-2 TRBV7-9 - 16 CASSLALQGDTGELFF TGTGCCAGCAGCTTAGCATTACAGGGCGACACCGGGGAGCTGTTTTTT
- TRBJ2-2 TRBV20-1 few 16 CSARGRDGTLAGELFF TGCAGTGCTAGAGGAAGGGACGGAACCCTCGCCGGGGAGCTGTTTTTT
- TRBJ2-1 TRBV11-2 few 17 CASTPGSRGALYNEQFF TGTGCCAGCACCCCCGGCTCGAGGGGGGCCCTTTACAATGAGCAGTTCTTC
- TRBJ1-6 TRBV20-1 many 18 CSASGHIVKSSYNSPLHF TGCAGTGCTAGCGGACATATTGTAAAGAGCTCCTATAATTCACCCCTCCACTTT
TRBD2 TRBJ2-1 TRBV11-3 - 15 CASSFRGGTYNEQFF TGTGCCAGCAGCTTTCGGGGGGGGACCTACAATGAGCAGTTCTTC
- TRBJ2-1 TRBV12-3/TRBV12-4 many 14 CASSFRTSVNEQFF TGTGCCAGCAGTTTTCGGACTTCTGTTAATGAGCAGTTCTTC
- TRBJ1-2 TRBV10-3 few 15 CAISESGRPSDGYTF TGTGCCATCAGTGAGTCAGGCCGACCTTCTGATGGCTACACCTTC
- TRBJ2-1 TRBV7-9 - 16 CASRRTGSTPYNEQFF TGTGCCAGCAGGCGAACAGGGAGCACGCCCTACAATGAGCAGTTCTTC
- TRBJ2-6 TRBV6-5 - 16 CASSYGIGSGANVLTF TGTGCCAGCAGTTACGGGATCGGGTCTGGGGCCAACGTCCTGACTTTC
- TRBJ2-3 TRBV10-1 many 16 CASSESKGGRADTQYF TGCGCCAGCAGTGAGTCGAAGGGGGGGCGCGCAGATACGCAGTATTTT